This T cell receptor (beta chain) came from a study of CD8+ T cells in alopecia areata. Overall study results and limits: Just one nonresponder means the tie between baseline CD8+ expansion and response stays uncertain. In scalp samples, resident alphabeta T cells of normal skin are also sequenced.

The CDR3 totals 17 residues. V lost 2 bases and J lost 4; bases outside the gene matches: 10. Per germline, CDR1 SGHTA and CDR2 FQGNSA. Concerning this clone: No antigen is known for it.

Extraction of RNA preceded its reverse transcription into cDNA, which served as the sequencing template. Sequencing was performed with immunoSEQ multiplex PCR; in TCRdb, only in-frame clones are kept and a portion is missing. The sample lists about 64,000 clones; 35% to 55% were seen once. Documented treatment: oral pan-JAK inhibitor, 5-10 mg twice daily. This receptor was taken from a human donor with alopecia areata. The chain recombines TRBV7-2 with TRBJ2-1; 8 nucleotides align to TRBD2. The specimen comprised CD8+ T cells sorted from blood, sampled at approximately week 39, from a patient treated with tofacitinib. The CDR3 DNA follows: TGTGCCAGCAGCTTATTCGTGACGGGAGGGCCGTACAATGAGCAGTTCTTC. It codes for CASSLFVTGGPYNEQFF.